The text below deals with one T cell receptor (beta chain). Antigen specificity is unknown. The data were obtained in a study of tumor-infiltrating lymphocytes in primary liver carcinoma. V was clipped by 6 bases and J by 4 bases; unmatched bases: 10. The CDR3 totals 15 residues. The germline CDR1 and CDR2 sequences are SNHLY and FYNNEI. Study conclusions and caveats: Representation across all five tumor regions was limited to only about 7-25% of top clones.

For each extraction, RNA and DNA were obtained together from 20-30 mg of unsorted bulk tissue. Synthesis of TCR beta cDNA was carried out from approximately 0.55 ug total RNA with a constant-region primer. Slightly modified ARM-PCR served as the procedure for the TCR beta libraries. These libraries came from three rounds of nested multiplex PCR. With TRBV1-TRBV30 forward primers and a C-beta reverse primer, the first two PCR rounds were run for approximately 10 cycles each. From the multiplex PCR reads, TCRdb called clonotypes with MiXCR, one entry per CDR3 protein. This sample has some 110,000 distinct CDR3 sequences, with approximately 64% found just once.

This chain links TRBV2 with TRBJ1-2, with 8 bases matching TRBD1. The TCR sequence derives from a woman aged 55-75 years with primary liver carcinoma and hepatitis B virus infection. The material sequenced was liver tumor tissue from sampling region 3. Stated subset: tumor region T3, left-lateral pole. The CDR3 DNA reads as TGTGCCAGCAGACCAAGGACAGGGTTTGTCTATGGCTACACCTTC. It is translated as CASRPRTGFVYGYTF.